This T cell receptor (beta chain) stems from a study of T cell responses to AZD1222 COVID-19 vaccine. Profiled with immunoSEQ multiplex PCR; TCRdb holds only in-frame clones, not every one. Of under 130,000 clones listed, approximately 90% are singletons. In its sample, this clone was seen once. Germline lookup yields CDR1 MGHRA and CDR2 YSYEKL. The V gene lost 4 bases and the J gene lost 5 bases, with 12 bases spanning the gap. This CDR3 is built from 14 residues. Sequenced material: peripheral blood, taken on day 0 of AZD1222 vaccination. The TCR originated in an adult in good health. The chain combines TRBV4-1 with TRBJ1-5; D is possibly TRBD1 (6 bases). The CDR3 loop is CASSPTGLDQPQHF. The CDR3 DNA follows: TGCGCCAGCAGCCCCACAGGGCTCGATCAGCCCCAGCATTTT.